A single sample gave rise to the 3 T cell receptor beta chains below, sequenced in a study of blood T cells in healthy people across ages. A second roughly 7 to 12 cycle PCR used barcoded and J-beta primers. One entry per CDR3 protein, called by TCRdb with MiXCR from the 5' RACE reads. The sample carries about 620,000 distinct CDR3 sequences, around 20% recorded once. Sequenced: blood. These receptors came from a man between 70 and 80 years old in good health.

This clonotype has just a few counts. This chain joins TRBV7-2 and TRBJ2-7; D assignment may be TRBD1 or TRBD2 (6 bases each). The ends were cut back, 5 bases at V and 0 bases at J, with 11 bases in the middle. Germline V CDR1 and CDR2: SGHTA, FQGNSA. This CDR3 region has 14 residues. The CDR3 DNA follows: TGTGCCAGCAGCCCCCGGGGGCGCTCCTACGAGCAGTACTTC. Protein sequence: CASSPRGRSYEQYF.

The chain recombines TRBV6-6 with TRBJ2-5; weak D call: TRBD2 (5 bases). The end of the DNA fits TRBJ2-1 better, so the J call may be wrong. The CDR3 runs 14 residues. The V gene's germline CDR1 is MNHNY and CDR2 SVGAGI (reference sequence). Here the CDR3 DNA reads TGTGCCAGCAGTTACGAACGGGGTCTAAATGAGCAGTTCTTC. Its translation is CASSYERGLNEQFF.

This clonotype has only a few counts. Germline is not matched at one junction end, which may reflect a read error. This CDR3 is CASSLAGGNERYF. As DNA, the CDR3 is TGTGCCAGCAGCTTAGCAGGGGGGAACGAGCGGTACTTC. The rearrangement links TRBV7-8 to TRBJ2-7; D could derive from TRBD1 or TRBD2 (6 bases each). Germline assignment: CDR1 SGHVS and CDR2 FQNEAQ. CDR3 length equals 13 residues.